A selection of T cell receptor beta chains follows, all from one sample in a study of CD8+ T cells in alopecia areata. Sequencing used immunoSEQ multiplex PCR; TCRdb keeps in-frame clones, though not all of them. The sample records some 170,000 clones, about three fifths being singletons. Sequencing was performed on CD4+ T cells sorted from blood, taken at approximately week 56, from a patient treated with tofacitinib. Receptor source: a human donor with alopecia areata. Each CDR3 is given with its conserved first and last residue. D genes are given only for firm matches. Clone size appears in some rows only: once, few, many, or a class for an expanded clone.

v_call: TRBV9; clone_size: once; j_call: TRBJ2-3; d_call: .; cdr3_aa: CASSEQTGPQDTQYF; cdr3_nt: TGTGCCAGCAGCGAGCAGACAGGACCTCAAGATACGCAGTATTTT
v_call: TRBV5-1; clone_size: .; j_call: TRBJ1-2; d_call: .; cdr3_aa: CASSLTLNRDYGYTF; cdr3_nt: TGCGCCAGCAGCCTAACCCTAAATCGAGACTATGGCTACACCTTC
v_call: TRBV5-1; clone_size: .; j_call: TRBJ1-6; d_call: TRBD1; cdr3_aa: CASSLGGQTNSPLHF; cdr3_nt: TGCGCCAGCAGCCTGGGGGGACAGACGAATTCACCCCTCCACTTT
v_call: TRBV29-1; clone_size: .; j_call: TRBJ2-5; d_call: .; cdr3_aa: CSSRRGAIPQETQYF; cdr3_nt: TGCAGCTCCCGAAGGGGGGCTATTCCGCAAGAGACCCAGTACTTC
v_call: TRBV9; clone_size: .; j_call: TRBJ2-2; d_call: TRBD1; cdr3_aa: CASSVDRVATGELFF; cdr3_nt: TGTGCCAGCAGCGTGGACAGGGTGGCAACCGGGGAGCTGTTTTTT
v_call: TRBV6-5; clone_size: .; j_call: TRBJ2-3; d_call: .; cdr3_aa: CASNVQGTDTQYF; cdr3_nt: TGTGCCAGCAACGTACAGGGCACAGATACGCAGTATTTT
v_call: TRBV30; clone_size: few; j_call: TRBJ2-5; d_call: .; cdr3_aa: CAWRQQETQYF; cdr3_nt: TGTGCCTGGAGGCAGCAAGAGACCCAGTACTTC
v_call: TRBV15; clone_size: once; j_call: TRBJ1-1; d_call: .; cdr3_aa: CATSRDVQGNTEAFF; cdr3_nt: TGTGCCACCAGCAGAGATGTGCAGGGGAACACTGAAGCTTTCTTT
v_call: TRBV19; clone_size: few; j_call: TRBJ2-3; d_call: TRBD2; cdr3_aa: CASRERGPDTQYF; cdr3_nt: TGTGCCAGTAGGGAGCGGGGACCAGATACGCAGTATTTT
v_call: TRBV9; clone_size: .; j_call: TRBJ2-5; d_call: .; cdr3_aa: CASSVGNSGETQYF; cdr3_nt: TGTGCCAGCAGCGTAGGTAATAGCGGAGAGACCCAGTACTTC
v_call: TRBV7-2; clone_size: few; j_call: TRBJ1-2; d_call: .; cdr3_aa: CASSLGRLGYGYTF; cdr3_nt: TGTGCCAGCAGCTTAGGACGGTTGGGTTATGGCTACACCTTC
v_call: TRBV11-2; clone_size: few; j_call: TRBJ2-5; d_call: .; cdr3_aa: CASSSLSETQYF; cdr3_nt: TGTGCCAGCAGCTCGCTGAGCGAGACCCAGTACTTC
v_call: TRBV9; clone_size: .; j_call: TRBJ2-7; d_call: .; cdr3_aa: CASSPQAGVGEQYF; cdr3_nt: TGTGCCAGCAGCCCCCAGGCAGGGGTTGGGGAGCAGTACTTC
v_call: TRBV6-6; clone_size: .; j_call: TRBJ2-6; d_call: .; cdr3_aa: CASRSGYSGANVLTF; cdr3_nt: TGTGCCAGCAGGTCCGGCTACTCTGGGGCCAACGTCCTGACTTTC
v_call: TRBV7-8; clone_size: .; j_call: TRBJ1-5; d_call: .; cdr3_aa: CASSLGGGRGNQPQHF; cdr3_nt: TGTGCCAGCAGCTTAGGAGGGGGAAGGGGCAATCAGCCCCAGCATTTT
v_call: TRBV29-1; clone_size: .; j_call: TRBJ1-1; d_call: .; cdr3_aa: CSVEDRSGMNTEAFF; cdr3_nt: TGCAGCGTTGAAGATCGGTCAGGAATGAACACTGAAGCTTTCTTT
v_call: TRBV15; clone_size: .; j_call: TRBJ2-7; d_call: TRBD1; cdr3_aa: CATSREGQVYEQYF; cdr3_nt: TGTGCCACCAGCAGAGAGGGACAGGTGTACGAGCAGTACTTC
v_call: TRBV7-2; clone_size: few; j_call: TRBJ2-5; d_call: .; cdr3_aa: CASSVRRIQETQYF; cdr3_nt: TGTGCCAGCAGCGTACGCAGAATCCAAGAGACCCAGTACTTC